This T cell receptor beta chain was identified during a study of cytomegalovirus exposure and HLA in healthy donors. Study-level findings and limits: Across HLA loci, a later analysis found differing TCR association rates, with DRB1 most and HLA-C fewest. In a later analysis, an Asian-associated ancestry cluster reportedly showed fewer N-insertions than the approximately 610-donor mean.

Nominal health characterized the donors when sampled, though unrecorded immune exposures were likely. PCR used 60 Vbeta primers and 13 Jbeta primers. Study processing details: A later analysis tallied some 80 million unique TCR beta chains, about 12 million of them shared. This table comes from immunoSEQ multiplex PCR, and its TCRdb copy is limited to in-frame clones, with some not included. The DNA was the basis for D and trimming; V, J and clone size are from that table. The sample has roughly 50,000 clones; under 90% are singletons. Points on this clone: The antigen is undetermined.

V was trimmed by 2 bases and J by 4 bases, leaving 12 bases between them. Germline assignment: CDR1 SGDLS and CDR2 YYNGEE. The CDR3 contains 15 residues. The genes are TRBV9 and TRBJ2-2; D not resolved. The sequencing sample was made of PBMCs. The TCR sequence derives from a woman aged 18-29 years in good health and CMV-seronegative. CDR3 nucleotides: TGTGCCAGCAGCGTGTCTAGTTCGGTCACCGGGGAGCTGTTTTTT. It yields the protein CASSVSSSVTGELFF.